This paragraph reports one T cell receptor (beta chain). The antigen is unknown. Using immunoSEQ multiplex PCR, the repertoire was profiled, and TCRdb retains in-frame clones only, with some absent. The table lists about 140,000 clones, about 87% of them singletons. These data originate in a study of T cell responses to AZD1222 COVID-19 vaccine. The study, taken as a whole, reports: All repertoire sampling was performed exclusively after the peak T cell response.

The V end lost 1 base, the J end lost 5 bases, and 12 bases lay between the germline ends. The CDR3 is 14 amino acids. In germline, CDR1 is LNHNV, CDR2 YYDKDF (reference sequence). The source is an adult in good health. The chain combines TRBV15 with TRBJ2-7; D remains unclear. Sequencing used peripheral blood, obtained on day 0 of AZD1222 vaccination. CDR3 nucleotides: TGTGCCACCAGCAGAGTTGGCATTTTCGACGAGCAGTACTTC. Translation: CATSRVGIFDEQYF.